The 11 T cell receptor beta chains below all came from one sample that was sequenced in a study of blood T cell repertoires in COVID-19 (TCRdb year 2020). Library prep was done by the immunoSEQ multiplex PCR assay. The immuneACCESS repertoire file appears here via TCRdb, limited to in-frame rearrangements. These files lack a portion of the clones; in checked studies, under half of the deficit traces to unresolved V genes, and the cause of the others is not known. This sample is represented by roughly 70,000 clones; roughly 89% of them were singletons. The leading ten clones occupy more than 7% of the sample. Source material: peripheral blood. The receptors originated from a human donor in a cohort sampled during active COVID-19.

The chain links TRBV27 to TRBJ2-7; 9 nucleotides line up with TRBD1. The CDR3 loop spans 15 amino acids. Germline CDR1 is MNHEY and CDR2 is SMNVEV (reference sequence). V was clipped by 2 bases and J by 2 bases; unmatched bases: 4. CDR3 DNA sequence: TGTGCCAGCAGTTTAGGAGACAGGGGGACCTACGAGCAGTACTTC. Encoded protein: CASSLGDRGTYEQYF.

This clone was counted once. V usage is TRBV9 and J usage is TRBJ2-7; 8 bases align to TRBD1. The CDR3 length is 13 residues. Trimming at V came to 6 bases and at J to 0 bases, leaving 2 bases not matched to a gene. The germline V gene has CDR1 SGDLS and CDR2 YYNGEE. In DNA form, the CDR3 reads TGTGCCAGCAAGGGACAGGACTCCTACGAGCAGTACTTC. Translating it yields CASKGQDSYEQYF.

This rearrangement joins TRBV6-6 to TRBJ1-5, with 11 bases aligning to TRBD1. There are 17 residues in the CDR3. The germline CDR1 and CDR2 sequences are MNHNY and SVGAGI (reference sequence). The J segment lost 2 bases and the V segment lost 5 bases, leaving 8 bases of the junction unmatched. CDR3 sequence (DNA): TGTGCCAGCAGTCCCGGGACAGGGGGTAATCGCAATCAGCCCCAGCATTTT. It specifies CASSPGTGGNRNQPQHF.

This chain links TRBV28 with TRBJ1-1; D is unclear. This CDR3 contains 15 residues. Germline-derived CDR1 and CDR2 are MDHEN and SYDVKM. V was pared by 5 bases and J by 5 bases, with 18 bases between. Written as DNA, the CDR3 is TGTGCCAGCAGTCCCACGCCTCCCGGGTCTACTGAAGCTTTCTTT. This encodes CASSPTPPGSTEAFF.

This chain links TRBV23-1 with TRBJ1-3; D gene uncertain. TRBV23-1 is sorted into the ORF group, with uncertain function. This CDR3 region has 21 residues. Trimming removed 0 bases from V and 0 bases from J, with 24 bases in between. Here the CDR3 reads CASSQSGGDIDYHISGNTIYF. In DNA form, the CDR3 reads TGCGCCAGCAGTCAATCGGGAGGTGATATCGACTACCACATCTCTGGAAACACCATATATTTT.

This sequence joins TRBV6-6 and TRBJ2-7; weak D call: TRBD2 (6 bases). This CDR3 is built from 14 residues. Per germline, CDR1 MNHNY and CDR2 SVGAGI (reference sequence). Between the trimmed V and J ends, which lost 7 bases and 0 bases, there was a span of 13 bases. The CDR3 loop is CASIAPGSSYEQYF. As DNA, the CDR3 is TGTGCCAGCATCGCCCCCGGGAGCTCCTACGAGCAGTACTTC.

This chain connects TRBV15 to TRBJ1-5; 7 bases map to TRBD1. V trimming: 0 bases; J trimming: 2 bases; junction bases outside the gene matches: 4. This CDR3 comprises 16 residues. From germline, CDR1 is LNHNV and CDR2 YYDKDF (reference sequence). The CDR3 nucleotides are TGTGCCACCAGCAGAGACCGCGACAGGGGCAATCAGCCCCAGCATTTT. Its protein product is CATSRDRDRGNQPQHF.

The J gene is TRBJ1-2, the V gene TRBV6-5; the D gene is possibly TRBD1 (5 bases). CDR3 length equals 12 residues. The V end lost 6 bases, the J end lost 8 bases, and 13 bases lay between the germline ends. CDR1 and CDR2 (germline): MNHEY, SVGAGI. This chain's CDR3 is CASRGQTAGYTF. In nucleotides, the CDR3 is TGTGCCAGCAGGGGGCAGACTGCGGGCTACACCTTC.

CDR3 sequence reads: CASSPLTGIQETQYF. The CDR3 DNA reads as TGTGCCAGCAGCCCGTTGACAGGGATCCAGGAGACCCAGTACTTC. The chain is built from TRBV11-1 and TRBJ2-5, with 7 bases identical to TRBD1. There are 15 residues in the CDR3. J lost 5 bases, V lost 5 bases, and 11 bases had no gene match. Germline loops: CDR1 SGHAT, CDR2 FQDESV (reference sequence).

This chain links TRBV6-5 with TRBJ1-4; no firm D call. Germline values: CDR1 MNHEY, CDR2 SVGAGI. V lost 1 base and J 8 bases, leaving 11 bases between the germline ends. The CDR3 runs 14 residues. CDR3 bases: TGTGCCAGCAGTTACTGGAGAGTCGGGGAAAAACTGTTTTTT. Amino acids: CASSYWRVGEKLFF.

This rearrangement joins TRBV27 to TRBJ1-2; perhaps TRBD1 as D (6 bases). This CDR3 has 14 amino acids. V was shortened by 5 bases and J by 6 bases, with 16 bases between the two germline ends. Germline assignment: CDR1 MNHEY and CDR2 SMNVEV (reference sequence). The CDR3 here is CASSTKGDRNGYTF. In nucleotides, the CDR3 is TGTGCCAGCAGTACCAAGGGGGATCGAAATGGCTACACCTTC.